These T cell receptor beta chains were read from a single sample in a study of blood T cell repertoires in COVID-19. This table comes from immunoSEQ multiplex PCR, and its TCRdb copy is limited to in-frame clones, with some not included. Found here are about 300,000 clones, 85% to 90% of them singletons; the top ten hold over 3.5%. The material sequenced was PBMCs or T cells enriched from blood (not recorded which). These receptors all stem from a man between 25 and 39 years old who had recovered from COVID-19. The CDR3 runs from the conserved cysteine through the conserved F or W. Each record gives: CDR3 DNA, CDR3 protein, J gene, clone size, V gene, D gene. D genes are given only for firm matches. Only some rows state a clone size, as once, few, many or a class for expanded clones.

cdr3_nt: TGTGCCAGCAGCGTCGACGGGACTAGCGATGGAGATACGCAGTATTTT
cdr3_aa: CASSVDGTSDGDTQYF
j_call: TRBJ2-3
clone_size: -
v_call: TRBV13
d_call: TRBD2

cdr3_nt: TGCGCCAGCAGCCCCCAGGGGCCTGGCTACGAGCAGTACTTC
cdr3_aa: CASSPQGPGYEQYF
j_call: TRBJ2-7
clone_size: -
v_call: TRBV5-1
d_call: -

cdr3_nt: TGTGCCACCAGTGACCCGGGGGTCCGAGAGACCCAGTACTTC
cdr3_aa: CATSDPGVRETQYF
j_call: TRBJ2-5
clone_size: -
v_call: TRBV24-1
d_call: -

cdr3_nt: TGTGCCAGTAGTATTGGGGCCTCCAATGAGCAGTTCTTC
cdr3_aa: CASSIGASNEQFF
j_call: TRBJ2-1
clone_size: few
v_call: TRBV19
d_call: -

cdr3_nt: TGTGCCAGCAGCGTAGGGCCTAGCGGGAGCTACGAGCAGTACTTC
cdr3_aa: CASSVGPSGSYEQYF
j_call: TRBJ2-7
clone_size: -
v_call: TRBV9
d_call: TRBD2

cdr3_nt: TGTGCCAGCAACCCCCCGGACTACCACTCCTACAATGAGCAGTTCTTC
cdr3_aa: CASNPPDYHSYNEQFF
j_call: TRBJ2-1
clone_size: -
v_call: TRBV6-9
d_call: -

cdr3_nt: TGTGCCTGGAGTGGAGGGTCCAACTATGGCTACACCTTC
cdr3_aa: CAWSGGSNYGYTF
j_call: TRBJ1-2
clone_size: -
v_call: TRBV30
d_call: -

cdr3_nt: TGTGCCAGCAGTGAAGTTGTGGGACAGGGTTCTCAGCCCCAGCATTTT
cdr3_aa: CASSEVVGQGSQPQHF
j_call: TRBJ1-5
clone_size: -
v_call: TRBV2
d_call: TRBD1

cdr3_nt: TGTGCCAGCAGAGGGGACAGGGGAGAGACCCAGTACTTC
cdr3_aa: CASRGDRGETQYF
j_call: TRBJ2-5
clone_size: once
v_call: TRBV6-5
d_call: TRBD1

cdr3_nt: TGTGCCAGCAGCCAAGATTTAGCGCTCTCTGGAAACACCATATATTTT
cdr3_aa: CASSQDLALSGNTIYF
j_call: TRBJ1-3
clone_size: -
v_call: TRBV4-2
d_call: -

cdr3_nt: TGTGCCAGCAGCCACTCAGGTCAAGAGACCCAGTACTTC
cdr3_aa: CASSHSGQETQYF
j_call: TRBJ2-5
clone_size: once
v_call: TRBV3-1/TRBV3-2
d_call: -

cdr3_nt: TGTGCCAGCAGGAGGGTAAGCAAGGGCTACGAGCAGTACTTC
cdr3_aa: CASRRVSKGYEQYF
j_call: TRBJ2-7
clone_size: -
v_call: TRBV13
d_call: -

cdr3_nt: TGTGCCAGCTCACCAAACAAGGGGACCGGGGAGCTGTTTTTT
cdr3_aa: CASSPNKGTGELFF
j_call: TRBJ2-2
clone_size: -
v_call: TRBV18
d_call: -

cdr3_nt: TGCGCCAGCAGTGATTCAGGGGGTGGCAATCAGCCCCAGCATTTT
cdr3_aa: CASSDSGGGNQPQHF
j_call: TRBJ1-5
clone_size: once
v_call: TRBV10-2
d_call: TRBD1

cdr3_nt: TGCGCCAGCAGCTCCCAACTAGCGGGGGGGCCAAAGACCCAGTACTTC
cdr3_aa: CASSSQLAGGPKTQYF
j_call: TRBJ2-5
clone_size: -
v_call: TRBV5-1
d_call: TRBD2

cdr3_nt: TGTGCCAGTAGCCCTCAGATTAGCGGATACTACGAGCAGTACTTC
cdr3_aa: CASSPQISGYYEQYF
j_call: TRBJ2-7
clone_size: -
v_call: TRBV19
d_call: -

cdr3_nt: TGTGCCAGCAGCTTGAACTCGAACACTGAAGCTTTCTTT
cdr3_aa: CASSLNSNTEAFF
j_call: TRBJ1-1
clone_size: -
v_call: TRBV5-4
d_call: -

cdr3_nt: TGTGCCAGCAGTCTTTCGGGACACCCCGCCGGGGAGCTGTTTTTT
cdr3_aa: CASSLSGHPAGELFF
j_call: TRBJ2-2
clone_size: -
v_call: TRBV6-2/TRBV6-3
d_call: -

cdr3_nt: TGCGCCAGCAGCTCGCCCCCCGGGACTAGCGGCACAGATACGCAGTATTTT
cdr3_aa: CASSSPPGTSGTDTQYF
j_call: TRBJ2-3
clone_size: -
v_call: TRBV5-1
d_call: TRBD2

cdr3_nt: TGCAGCGCCCGGGGACTAGCGGGTGAAGTTACAGATACGCAGTATTTT
cdr3_aa: CSARGLAGEVTDTQYF
j_call: TRBJ2-3
clone_size: -
v_call: TRBV29-1
d_call: TRBD2

cdr3_nt: TGTGCCACCAGCAGTGGCAGGTTAGGATCCTACGAGCAGTACTTC
cdr3_aa: CATSSGRLGSYEQYF
j_call: TRBJ2-7
clone_size: -
v_call: TRBV15
d_call: -

cdr3_nt: TGCAGCGTTGAAGATCGGACAGACCCTGGCTACACCTTC
cdr3_aa: CSVEDRTDPGYTF
j_call: TRBJ1-2
clone_size: -
v_call: TRBV29-1
d_call: -

cdr3_nt: TGTGCCAGCAGCTCCGGACAGATCCAGAGGCCCCAGCATTTT
cdr3_aa: CASSSGQIQRPQHF
j_call: TRBJ1-5
clone_size: once
v_call: TRBV5-6
d_call: -

cdr3_nt: TGCAGCGTTGGGGGGCTCCGAGCTACCGCTGAAGCTTTCTTT
cdr3_aa: CSVGGLRATAEAFF
j_call: TRBJ1-1
clone_size: -
v_call: TRBV29-1
d_call: -

cdr3_nt: TGTGCCAGCAGCCCAATGGGACAGGGGGTAGAGACCCAGTACTTC
cdr3_aa: CASSPMGQGVETQYF
j_call: TRBJ2-5
clone_size: -
v_call: TRBV11-3
d_call: TRBD1

cdr3_nt: TGTGCTAGCAGCTTAGTCATCAGTCGCCAAGAGACCCAGTACTTC
cdr3_aa: CASSLVISRQETQYF
j_call: TRBJ2-5
clone_size: -
v_call: TRBV7-7
d_call: -

cdr3_nt: TGTGCCAGCAGCGCGGGACTAGCGGGGTTCACAGATACGCAGTATTTT
cdr3_aa: CASSAGLAGFTDTQYF
j_call: TRBJ2-3
clone_size: -
v_call: TRBV5-4
d_call: TRBD2

cdr3_nt: TGTGCCAGCAGTGATCCCGCGGGGTCCCTTACGGGCAATCAGCCCCAGCATTTT
cdr3_aa: CASSDPAGSLTGNQPQHF
j_call: TRBJ1-5
clone_size: -
v_call: TRBV6-1
d_call: -

cdr3_nt: TGTGCCAGCAGCTTAGCCCCCGGCGGGGGTGGAACTAATGAAAAACTGTTTTTT
cdr3_aa: CASSLAPGGGGTNEKLFF
j_call: TRBJ1-4
clone_size: -
v_call: TRBV7-2
d_call: -

cdr3_nt: TGCGCCAGCAGCCAAGCCCCTGGACTAGCGGGAGGGCCGGGCTCCTACAATGAGCAGTTCTTC
cdr3_aa: CASSQAPGLAGGPGSYNEQFF
j_call: TRBJ2-1
clone_size: -
v_call: TRBV4-1
d_call: TRBD2

cdr3_nt: TGTGCCAGTCACGGGGGGCCGGGCACCGGGGAGCTGTTTTTT
cdr3_aa: CASHGGPGTGELFF
j_call: TRBJ2-2
clone_size: -
v_call: TRBV6-4
d_call: -

cdr3_nt: TGTGCCAGCAGCTTGATGTCAGGGCGCTACGAGCAGTACTTC
cdr3_aa: CASSLMSGRYEQYF
j_call: TRBJ2-7
clone_size: -
v_call: TRBV5-6
d_call: -

cdr3_nt: TGTGCCAGCAGCGTAGGCGGAGTCCAAGAGACCCAGTACTTC
cdr3_aa: CASSVGGVQETQYF
j_call: TRBJ2-5
clone_size: -
v_call: TRBV9
d_call: -

cdr3_nt: TGTGCCAGCAGCTTCTTCGGGCTAGCGGGAGAATTAGTCGCAGATACGCAGTATTTT
cdr3_aa: CASSFFGLAGELVADTQYF
j_call: TRBJ2-3
clone_size: once
v_call: TRBV7-9
d_call: TRBD2

cdr3_nt: TGTGCCAGTAGTATCCGGAACACTGAAGCTTTCTTT
cdr3_aa: CASSIRNTEAFF
j_call: TRBJ1-1
clone_size: -
v_call: TRBV19
d_call: -

cdr3_nt: TGTGCCAGCAGCGCGGGCCCCGGGGCCGGGGAGCTGTTTTTT
cdr3_aa: CASSAGPGAGELFF
j_call: TRBJ2-2
clone_size: -
v_call: TRBV7-9
d_call: -

cdr3_nt: TGTGCCAGCAGCTCCCCTGGCGGGGGGGCCGGGGAGCTGTTTTTT
cdr3_aa: CASSSPGGGAGELFF
j_call: TRBJ2-2
clone_size: -
v_call: TRBV7-6
d_call: TRBD2

cdr3_nt: TGTGCCAGTAGTGCAACGACAGGGGGAGGACTGTTTTTT
cdr3_aa: CASSATTGGGLFF
j_call: TRBJ1-4
clone_size: once
v_call: TRBV19
d_call: TRBD1

cdr3_nt: TGCGCCAGCAGAGCCTCCGGGGTCCAGCGTGGAGATGAGCAGTTCTTC
cdr3_aa: CASRASGVQRGDEQFF
j_call: TRBJ2-1
clone_size: -
v_call: TRBV10-1
d_call: -

cdr3_nt: TGCGCCAGCAGCCCCGCTTCTAGCGCGCCAGCGACCTACGAGCAGTACTTC
cdr3_aa: CASSPASSAPATYEQYF
j_call: TRBJ2-7
clone_size: -
v_call: TRBV5-1
d_call: -

cdr3_nt: TGTGCCAGCAGCTTAGCCCACGTTTTTAGCCCCGGAGGCTACACCTTC
cdr3_aa: CASSLAHVFSPGGYTF
j_call: TRBJ1-2
clone_size: -
v_call: TRBV7-2
d_call: -

cdr3_nt: TGTGCCAGCAGCCACACACTACAGGGATGGGTTGGCTACACCTTC
cdr3_aa: CASSHTLQGWVGYTF
j_call: TRBJ1-2
clone_size: few
v_call: TRBV14
d_call: -

cdr3_nt: TGTGCCAGCAAAACAGGGGGTAGCTACAATGAGCAGTTCTTC
cdr3_aa: CASKTGGSYNEQFF
j_call: TRBJ2-1
clone_size: -
v_call: TRBV28
d_call: TRBD1

cdr3_nt: TGTGCCAGCAGCCAAGATAACAGGGGGAACACCATATATTTT
cdr3_aa: CASSQDNRGNTIYF
j_call: TRBJ1-3
clone_size: once
v_call: TRBV3-1/TRBV3-2
d_call: TRBD1

cdr3_nt: TGCAGCGTTGCCACGGGACAGGGAAGCAATGAGCAGTTCTTC
cdr3_aa: CSVATGQGSNEQFF
j_call: TRBJ2-1
clone_size: -
v_call: TRBV29-1
d_call: TRBD1

cdr3_nt: TGTGCCAGTAGTGCCCGGGACAGGGGGCCGGGTCAGCCCCAGCATTTT
cdr3_aa: CASSARDRGPGQPQHF
j_call: TRBJ1-5
clone_size: -
v_call: TRBV19
d_call: TRBD1

cdr3_nt: TGTGCCAGCAGCTTAAAGGGACGGGAGGGCCGGAGGGAGCAGTACTTC
cdr3_aa: CASSLKGREGRREQYF
j_call: TRBJ2-7
clone_size: -
v_call: TRBV13
d_call: TRBD2

cdr3_nt: TGTGCCTGGAGTGACCCGGGACTAGCGGGACTCAATGAGCAGTTCTTC
cdr3_aa: CAWSDPGLAGLNEQFF
j_call: TRBJ2-1
clone_size: -
v_call: TRBV30
d_call: TRBD2

cdr3_nt: TGTGCCAGCAGCCGCACTGACAGGTACTATGGCTACACCTTC
cdr3_aa: CASSRTDRYYGYTF
j_call: TRBJ1-2
clone_size: -
v_call: TRBV7-2
d_call: -

cdr3_nt: TGTGCCAGCAGCGTAACAGGAAGCACAGATACGCAGTATTTT
cdr3_aa: CASSVTGSTDTQYF
j_call: TRBJ2-3
clone_size: -
v_call: TRBV9
d_call: -

cdr3_nt: TGTGCCAGCAGTGTCGACGGGGGCTCCTACAATGAGCAGTTCTTC
cdr3_aa: CASSVDGGSYNEQFF
j_call: TRBJ2-1
clone_size: -
v_call: TRBV2
d_call: -

cdr3_nt: TGTGCCAGCAGTTACAACGGGGGACCAGGCGAGCAGTACTTC
cdr3_aa: CASSYNGGPGEQYF
j_call: TRBJ2-7
clone_size: -
v_call: TRBV6-8
d_call: -

cdr3_nt: TGCGCCAGCAGCTACGGCTATGGCTACACCTTC
cdr3_aa: CASSYGYGYTF
j_call: TRBJ1-2
clone_size: -
v_call: TRBV5-1
d_call: -

cdr3_nt: TGCGCCAGCAGCTCCTTCGGGACAGGGTCCTACGAGCAGTACTTC
cdr3_aa: CASSSFGTGSYEQYF
j_call: TRBJ2-7
clone_size: -
v_call: TRBV5-1
d_call: TRBD1

cdr3_nt: TGTGCCAGCAGAATACGGGACAGATACACTGAAGCTTTCTTT
cdr3_aa: CASRIRDRYTEAFF
j_call: TRBJ1-1
clone_size: once
v_call: TRBV6-5
d_call: TRBD1

cdr3_nt: TGTGCCAGCACCCCAGGGGCAGGGTCCTATGGCTACACCTTC
cdr3_aa: CASTPGAGSYGYTF
j_call: TRBJ1-2
clone_size: -
v_call: TRBV5-4
d_call: -

cdr3_nt: TGTGCCAGTAGTACAGACAGGGGATACGAGCAGTACTTC
cdr3_aa: CASSTDRGYEQYF
j_call: TRBJ2-7
clone_size: -
v_call: TRBV19
d_call: TRBD1